The clone carrying this T cell receptor (beta chain) has only a few counts. The source of the sample is a study of blood T cell repertoires in COVID-19. The CDR3 length is 12 residues. V lost 6 bases and J 10 bases, leaving 10 bases between the germline ends. Measured with immunoSEQ multiplex PCR; TCRdb has only the in-frame clones, and not every one. The sample consists of roughly 100,000 clones, roughly 84% of them appearing once. What was sequenced was peripheral blood. This TCR came from a human donor in a cohort sampled during active COVID-19. The V and J genes are TRBV12-3 or TRBV12-4 and TRBJ1-6, with TRBD1 as a possible D gene (6 bases). The CDR3 DNA is TGTGCCAGCAGCCCAGGGGTATCACCCCTCCACTTT. It is translated as CASSPGVSPLHF.